Given below is one T cell receptor beta chain in context. This record belongs to a study of T cell changes during pregnancy in multiple sclerosis. V lost 6 bases and J lost 4, with 10 bases in between. The CDR3 runs to 11 residues. Germline CDR1 reads DFQATT; CDR2 reads SNEGSKA (reference sequence). The table came from immunoSEQ multiplex PCR; TCRdb's copy has only in-frame clones and leaves some out. The sample comprises roughly 100,000 clones, around 92% of which are singletons, and under 2% rests with the top ten. This material consisted of peripheral blood, taken after pregnancy. The TCR was taken from a female donor in good health, enrolled as a control in a pregnancy study. The chain uses TRBV20-1 and TRBJ2-7, with unresolved D. CDR3 nucleotide sequence: TGCAGTGCCAGTTACAGTTACGAGCAGTACTTC. Translation gives CSASYSYEQYF.